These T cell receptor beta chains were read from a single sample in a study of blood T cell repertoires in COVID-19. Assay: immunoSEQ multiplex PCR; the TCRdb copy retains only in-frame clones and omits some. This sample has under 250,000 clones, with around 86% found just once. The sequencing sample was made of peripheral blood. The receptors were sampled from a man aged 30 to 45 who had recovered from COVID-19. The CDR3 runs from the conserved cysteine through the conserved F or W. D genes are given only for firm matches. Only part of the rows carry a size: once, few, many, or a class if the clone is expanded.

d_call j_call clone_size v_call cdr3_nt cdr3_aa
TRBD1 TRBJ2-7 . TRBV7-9 TGTGCCAGCAGCCCACGACAGGGCCCCTACGAGCAGTACTTC CASSPRQGPYEQYF
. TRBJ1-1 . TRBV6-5 TGTGCCAGCGGGGAGGGGGGGAATGGTCCTGAAGCTTTCTTT CASGEGGNGPEAFF
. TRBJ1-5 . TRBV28 TGTGCCAGCAGTTTGGGGGAAGCAGGGACAATTGGGTGGCCCCAGCATTTT CASSLGEAGTIGWPQHF
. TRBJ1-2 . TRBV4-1 TGCGCCAGCAGCCAAGATACCAGGCGAAACTATGGCTACACCTTC CASSQDTRRNYGYTF
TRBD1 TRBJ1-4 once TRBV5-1 TGCGCCAGCAGCGGGGCCGGGACAGGAATCGAAAAACTGTTTTTT CASSGAGTGIEKLFF
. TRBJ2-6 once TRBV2 TGTGCCAGCGAGATAGGGGCCCACTCTGGGGCCAACGTCCTGACTTTC CASEIGAHSGANVLTF
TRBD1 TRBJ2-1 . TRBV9 TGTGCCAGCAGCGTAGACGACAGGGCGCAGTTCTTC CASSVDDRAQFF
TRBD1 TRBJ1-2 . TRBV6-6 TGTGCCAGCAGTACCCGGGACAGGGATCATGGCTACACCTTC CASSTRDRDHGYTF
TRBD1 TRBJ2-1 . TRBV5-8 TGTGCCAGCAGCCTGACAGGGGGTTACAATGAGCAGTTCTTC CASSLTGGYNEQFF
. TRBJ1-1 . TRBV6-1 TGTGCCAGCAGTGGGGGGGTGGGCATCCGGGACACTGAAGCTTTCTTT CASSGGVGIRDTEAFF
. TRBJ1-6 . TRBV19 TGTGCCAGTACCCCCCGGGGGGAGTCGATATTTAATTCACCCCTCCACTTT CASTPRGESIFNSPLHF
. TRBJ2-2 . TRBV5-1 TGCGCCAGCAGCTTGGCCCCCGAGGGCACCGGGGAGCTGTTTTTT CASSLAPEGTGELFF
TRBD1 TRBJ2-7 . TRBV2 TGTGCCAGCAGTGACGCGGGACAGGGGGGGGACGAGCAGTACTTC CASSDAGQGGDEQYF
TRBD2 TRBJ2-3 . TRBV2 TGTGCCAGCAGGAGAGCGGGGGGGCTGTCAGATACGCAGTATTTT CASRRAGGLSDTQYF
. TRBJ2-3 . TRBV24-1 TGTGCCACCAGTGTAGCAGGGGCAACAGATACGCAGTATTTT CATSVAGATDTQYF
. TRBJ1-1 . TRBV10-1 TGCGCCAGCAGTGCCGATACAGGGACGAGGACTGAAGCTTTCTTT CASSADTGTRTEAFF
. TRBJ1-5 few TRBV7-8 TGTGCCAGCAGCTGGACCCGGCAGGGGACCCAGCATTTT CASSWTRQGTQHF
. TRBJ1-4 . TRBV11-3 TGTGCCAGCTATCCCGTGCGTCCGGCTAATGAAAAACTGTTTTTT CASYPVRPANEKLFF
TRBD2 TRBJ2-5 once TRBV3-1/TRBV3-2 TGTGCCAGCAGCCAAACCCGCGGGGGGGCGTGGGAGACCCAGTACTTC CASSQTRGGAWETQYF
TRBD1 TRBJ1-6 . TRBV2 TGTGCCAGCAGGGGACAGGGGCCCCGCTTTAATTCACCCCTCCACTTT CASRGQGPRFNSPLHF